This record covers a single T cell receptor beta chain. This sample is part of a study of blood T cell repertoires in COVID-19. The V gene's germline CDR1 is MNHEY and CDR2 SMNVEV (reference sequence). The CDR3 extends over 14 amino acids. The ends lost 6 bases at V and 4 bases at J; junction bases unmatched: 4. Produced via immunoSEQ multiplex PCR; TCRdb's table is partial and in-frame only. The sample holds almost 35,000 clones, more than 90% seen once. The genes are TRBV27 and TRBJ1-4; 8 bases map to TRBD1. The TCR sequence derives from a man aged 55 to 70 with active or convalescent COVID-19. Sequencing used peripheral blood. The CDR3 protein is CASSVTGDNEKLFF. In nucleotides, the CDR3 is TGTGCCAGCAGCGTGACAGGGGATAATGAAAAACTGTTTTTT.